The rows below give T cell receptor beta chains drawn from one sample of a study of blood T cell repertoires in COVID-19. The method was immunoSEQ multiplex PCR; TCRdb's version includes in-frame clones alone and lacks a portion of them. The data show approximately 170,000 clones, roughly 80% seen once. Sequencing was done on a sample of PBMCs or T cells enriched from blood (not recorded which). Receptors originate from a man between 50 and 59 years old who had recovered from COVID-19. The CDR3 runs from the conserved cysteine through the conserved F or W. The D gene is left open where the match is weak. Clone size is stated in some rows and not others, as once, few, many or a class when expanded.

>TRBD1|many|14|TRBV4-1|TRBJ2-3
CASSPRQGRDTQYF
TGCGCCAGCAGCCCAAGACAGGGAAGAGATACGCAGTATTTT
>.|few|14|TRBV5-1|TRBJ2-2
CASRAGPNTGELFF
TGCGCCAGCAGGGCGGGGCCGAACACCGGGGAGCTGTTTTTT
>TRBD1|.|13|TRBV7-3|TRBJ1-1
CASSKDRYAEAFF
TGTGCCAGCAGCAAGGACAGGTACGCTGAAGCTTTCTTT
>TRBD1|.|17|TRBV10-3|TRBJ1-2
CAISRRDRGLFNYGYTF
TGTGCCATCTCCCGTCGGGACAGGGGCCTTTTTAACTATGGCTACACCTTC
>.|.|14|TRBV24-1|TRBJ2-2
CATSGETDTGELFF
TGTGCCACCAGTGGAGAGACTGACACCGGGGAGCTGTTTTTT
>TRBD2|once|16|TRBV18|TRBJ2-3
CASSPATSGSTDTQYF
TGTGCCAGCTCACCCGCGACTAGCGGTAGCACAGATACGCAGTATTTT
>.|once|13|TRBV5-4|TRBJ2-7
CASSLAEGIEQYF
TGTGCCAGCAGCTTGGCCGAGGGTATCGAGCAGTACTTC
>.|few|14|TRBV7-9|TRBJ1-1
CASSYYGELAEAFF
TGTGCCAGCAGCTATTACGGGGAGCTGGCTGAAGCTTTCTTT
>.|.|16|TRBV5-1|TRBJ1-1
CASSLDAGLGNTEAFF
TGCGCCAGCAGCTTGGATGCAGGGCTGGGGAACACTGAAGCTTTCTTT
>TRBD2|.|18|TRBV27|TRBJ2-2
CASQRTSGAILNTGELFF
TGTGCCAGCCAACGGACTAGCGGGGCCATTTTAAACACCGGGGAGCTGTTTTTT
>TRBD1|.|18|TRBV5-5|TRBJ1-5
CASSKTAGTEYSNQPQHF
TGTGCCAGCAGTAAAACCGCCGGGACAGAGTATAGCAATCAGCCCCAGCATTTT
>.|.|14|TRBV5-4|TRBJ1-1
CASSLQGAGAEAFF
TGTGCCAGCAGCTTGCAGGGAGCGGGCGCTGAAGCTTTCTTT
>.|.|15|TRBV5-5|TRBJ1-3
CASSLSRGFGNTIYF
TGTGCCAGCAGCTTGAGCAGGGGTTTTGGAAACACCATATATTTT
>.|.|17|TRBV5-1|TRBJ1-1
CASSLLTGLAPNTEAFF
TGCGCCAGCAGCTTGTTGACAGGACTGGCCCCGAACACTGAAGCTTTCTTT
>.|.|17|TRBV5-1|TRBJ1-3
CASSLEPRVSGVNTIYF
TGCGCCAGCAGCTTGGAACCCAGGGTATCGGGTGTAAACACCATATATTTT
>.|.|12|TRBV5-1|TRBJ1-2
CASSLEGAGYTF
TGCGCCAGCAGCTTGGAAGGGGCCGGCTACACCTTC
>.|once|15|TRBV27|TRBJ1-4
CASKRGFVANEKLFF
TGTGCCAGCAAAAGGGGATTTGTGGCTAATGAAAAACTGTTTTTT
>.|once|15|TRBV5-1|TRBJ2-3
CASSLVRALTDTQYF
TGCGCCAGCAGCTTGGTTCGAGCCCTCACAGATACGCAGTATTTT
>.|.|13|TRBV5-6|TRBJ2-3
CASSSGGPDTQYF
TGTGCCAGCAGCTCAGGGGGGCCAGATACGCAGTATTTT
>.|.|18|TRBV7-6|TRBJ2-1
CASSLGAGGASSYNEQFF
TGTGCCAGCAGCTTAGGAGCTGGCGGCGCGAGCTCCTACAATGAGCAGTTCTTC
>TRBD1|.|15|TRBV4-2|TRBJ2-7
CASSQRDRGTYEQYF
TGTGCCAGCAGCCAAAGGGACAGGGGGACCTACGAGCAGTACTTC
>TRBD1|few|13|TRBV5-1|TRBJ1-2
CASSPSGGHGYTF
TGCGCCAGCAGCCCCTCAGGGGGCCATGGCTACACCTTC
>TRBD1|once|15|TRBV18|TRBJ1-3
CASSPQGAPGNTIYF
TGTGCCAGCTCACCCCAGGGGGCGCCGGGAAACACCATATATTTT
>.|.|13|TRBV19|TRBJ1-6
CASSHQNNSPLHF
TGTGCCAGTAGTCACCAGAACAATTCACCCCTCCACTTT
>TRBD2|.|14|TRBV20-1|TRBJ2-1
CSARAGGRHNEQFF
TGCAGTGCTCGTGCGGGGGGGAGGCACAATGAGCAGTTCTTC
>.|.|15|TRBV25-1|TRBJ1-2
CASRDSGGLNYGYTF
TGTGCCAGCAGGGACTCCGGGGGTCTTAACTATGGCTACACCTTC
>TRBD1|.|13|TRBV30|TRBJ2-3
CAWAGQGTDTQYF
TGTGCCTGGGCCGGACAGGGGACAGATACGCAGTATTTT
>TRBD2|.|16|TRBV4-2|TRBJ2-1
CASSQGARRGEDEQFF
TGTGCCAGCAGCCAAGGGGCGAGGCGGGGGGAGGATGAGCAGTTCTTC
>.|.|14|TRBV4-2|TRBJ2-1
CASSQEESYNEQFF
TGTGCCAGCAGCCAAGAGGAGAGCTACAATGAGCAGTTCTTC
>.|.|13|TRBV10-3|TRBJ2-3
CAIRTPSEVSQYF
TGTGCCATCAGGACCCCTTCTGAGGTTTCGCAGTATTTT
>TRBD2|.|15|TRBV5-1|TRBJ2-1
CASSFLAGLGNEQFF
TGCGCCAGCAGCTTCCTAGCGGGGCTAGGCAATGAGCAGTTCTTC
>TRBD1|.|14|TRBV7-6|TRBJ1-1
CASSLTGRNTEAFF
TGTGCCAGCAGCTTGACAGGGAGGAACACTGAAGCTTTCTTT
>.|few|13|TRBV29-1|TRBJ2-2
CSVGSQSTGELFF
TGCAGCGTTGGTTCTCAGTCCACCGGGGAGCTGTTTTTT
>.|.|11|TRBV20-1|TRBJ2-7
CSARVTGEQYF
TGCAGTGCTAGAGTGACGGGGGAGCAGTACTTC